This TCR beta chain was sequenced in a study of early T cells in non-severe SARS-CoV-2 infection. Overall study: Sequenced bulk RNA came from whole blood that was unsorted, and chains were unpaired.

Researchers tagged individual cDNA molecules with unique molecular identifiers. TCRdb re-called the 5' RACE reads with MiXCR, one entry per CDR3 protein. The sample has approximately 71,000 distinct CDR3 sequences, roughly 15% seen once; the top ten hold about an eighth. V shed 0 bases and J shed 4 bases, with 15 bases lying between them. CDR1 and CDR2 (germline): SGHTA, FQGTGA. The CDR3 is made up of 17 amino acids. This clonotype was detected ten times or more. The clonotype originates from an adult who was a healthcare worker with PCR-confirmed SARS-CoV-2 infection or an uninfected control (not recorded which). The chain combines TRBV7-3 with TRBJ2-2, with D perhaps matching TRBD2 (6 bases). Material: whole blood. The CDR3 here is CASSLTSGTDITGELFF. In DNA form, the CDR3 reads TGTGCCAGCAGCTTAACGTCGGGGACTGACATCACCGGGGAGCTGTTTTTT.